What follows are 30 T cell receptor beta chains derived from one specimen sequenced in a study of cytomegalovirus exposure and HLA in healthy donors. Only in-frame clones appear in the TCRdb table, and some are missing; sequencing was by immunoSEQ multiplex PCR. The sample yields 110,000 to 150,000 clones, almost 90% seen once. Material for sequencing was PBMCs. These receptors all stem from a young woman in good health and CMV-seropositive.

This chain uses TRBV28 with TRBJ2-1; 8 bases agree with TRBD1. The CDR3 is made up of 15 amino acids. From germline, CDR1 is MDHEN and CDR2 SYDVKM. The junction had 10 bases not matched to a gene; V was cut back by 6 bases and J by 6 bases. CDR3 DNA: TGTGCCAGCAGAGTGCGGACAGGGCTGGGCAATGAGCAGTTCTTC. It is translated as CASRVRTGLGNEQFF.

The chain combines TRBV18 with TRBJ2-7; possibly TRBD2 for D (6 bases). CDR3 length equals 14 residues. The germline V gene encodes CDR1 KGHSH and CDR2 LQKENI. Trimming took 2 bases from V and 0 from J, leaving 8 bases between them. CDR3 sequence (DNA): TGTGCCAGCTCACCAGTGACTAGCTCCTACGAGCAGTACTTC. It specifies CASSPVTSSYEQYF.

This chain joins TRBV7-2 and TRBJ1-5; the D is unclear. This CDR3 has 15 amino acids. V was shortened by 3 bases and J by 4 bases, with 13 bases between the two germline ends. Germline V gene lookup returns CDR1 SGHTA and CDR2 FQGNSA. This CDR3 is CASSFGSFRNQPQHF. CDR3 in DNA: TGTGCCAGCAGCTTCGGGAGCTTTCGAAATCAGCCCCAGCATTTT.

The chain employs TRBV9 and TRBJ2-5, with D possibly being TRBD1 (5 bases). With 2 bases removed from V and 5 bases from J, the gap between germline ends came to 13 bases. CDR1 and CDR2 from the germline V gene are SGDLS and YYNGEE. CDR3 length: 14 amino acids. The CDR3 DNA follows: TGTGCCAGCAGCGTCCAGACAGATAGGGAGACCCAGTACTTC. Amino acid sequence: CASSVQTDRETQYF. The entire variable domain, with the rest obtained from reference TRBV9 and TRBJ2-5, is as follows: DSGVTQTPKHLITATGQRVTLRCSPRSGDLSVYWYQQSLDQGLQFLIQYYNGEERAKGNILERFSAQQFPDLHSELNLSSLELGDSALYFCASSVQTDRETQYFGPGTRLLVL.

The sample holds one count of this clone. This chain links TRBV19 with TRBJ2-1, with TRBD2 matching over 11 bases. This CDR3 has 15 amino acids. The trim removed 8 bases at V and 8 bases at J, leaving 11 bases unmatched. Germline CDR1 and CDR2: LNHDA and SQIVND (reference sequence). In nucleotides, the CDR3 is TGTGCCAGTCAGATACTAGCGGGAGCGACGGATGAGCAGTTCTTC. Encoded protein: CASQILAGATDEQFF.

The chain is built from TRBV6-6 and TRBJ2-7; 8 bases map to TRBD2. The CDR3 consists of 13 residues. V was pared by 3 bases and J by 7 bases, with 5 bases of the junction left unmatched. Germline-derived CDR1 and CDR2 are MNHNY and SVGAGI (reference sequence). The CDR3 loop is CASSYREGQEQYF. The CDR3, as DNA: TGTGCCAGCAGTTATCGGGAGGGCCAGGAGCAGTACTTC.

The chain uses TRBV6-6 and TRBJ1-2; possibly TRBD1 for D (6 bases). The germline V gene encodes CDR1 MNHNY and CDR2 SVGAGI (reference sequence). Trimming cost V 0 bases and J 8 bases, with 16 bases left between them. CDR3 length equals 15 residues. This CDR3 reads CASSYSKGGDPGYTF. CDR3 sequence (DNA): TGTGCCAGCAGTTACTCGAAAGGGGGGGATCCAGGCTACACCTTC.

The V call is TRBV27, the J call TRBJ1-1; a weak D match, TRBD1 (6 bases). Germline V CDR1 and CDR2: MNHEY, SMNVEV (reference sequence). V was shortened by 6 bases and J by 2 bases, with 22 bases between the two germline ends. The CDR3 has 17 residues. In DNA, the CDR3 is TGTGCCAGCAGATCCCGACAGGCCGATCGGTTTAACACTGAAGCTTTCTTT. Its protein is CASRSRQADRFNTEAFF.

The V and J genes are TRBV10-3 and TRBJ2-2, with D perhaps TRBD1 (6 bases). The CDR3 loop spans 15 amino acids. Germline-derived CDR1 and CDR2 are ENHRY and SYGVKD. Trimming removed 7 bases at V and 1 base at J, with 13 bases between. The DNA for the CDR3 is TGTGCCATCACCAGGGACACCCGGAACACCGGGGAGCTGTTTTTT. Protein sequence: CAITRDTRNTGELFF.

The chain uses TRBV9 and TRBJ2-3; 14 positions match TRBD2. Germline V lookup: CDR1 SGDLS, CDR2 YYNGEE. Trimming removed 3 bases from V and 6 bases from J; junction bases left unmatched: 6. CDR3 length: 16 amino acids. The CDR3 protein is CASSAGLAGVYDTQYF. CDR3 in DNA: TGTGCCAGCAGCGCGGGACTAGCGGGAGTTTACGATACGCAGTATTTT.

V gene TRBV30 combines with J gene TRBJ1-6, with unresolved D. Germline V gives CDR1 GTSNPN, CDR2 SVGIG (reference sequence). This CDR3 comprises 15 residues. V lost 2 bases, J lost 10 bases, and 18 bases lay in between. CDR3 DNA: TGTGCCTGGAGTCCCGGCATGGGCAATCACTCACCCCTCCACTTT. Residues: CAWSPGMGNHSPLHF. Complete variable domain (other parts from reference TRBV30 and TRBJ1-6): SQTIHQWPATLVQPVGSPLSLECTVEGTSNPNLYWYRQAAGRGLQLLFYSVGIGQISSEVPQNLSASRPQDRQFILSSKKLLLSDSGFYLCAWSPGMGNHSPLHFGNGTRLTVT.

This chain connects TRBV5-1 to TRBJ2-1, with 8 bases aligning to TRBD1. The CDR3 is 15 residues long. CDR1 is SGHRS, CDR2 YFSETQ, per germline. Unmatched junction bases numbered 8, after V lost 5 bases and J lost 4 bases. CDR3 sequence: CASRSGTGAYNEQFF. CDR3 DNA sequence: TGCGCCAGCAGGTCCGGGACAGGAGCTTACAATGAGCAGTTCTTC.

V usage is TRBV27 and J usage is TRBJ1-1; unclear D gene. Between the trimmed V and J ends, which lost 4 bases and 0 bases, there was a span of 9 bases. Germline CDR1 is MNHEY and CDR2 is SMNVEV (reference sequence). This CDR3 contains 14 residues. The CDR3 DNA sequence: TGTGCCAGCAGTTCAGACTTCATGAACACTGAAGCTTTCTTT. Translating gives CASSSDFMNTEAFF.

In this sample, this clone turned up a few times. This chain joins TRBV2 and TRBJ2-1, with D perhaps matching TRBD2 (5 bases). The length of the CDR3 is 12 residues. Germline V gene data show CDR1 as SNHLY and CDR2 as FYNNEI. V lost 8 bases and J lost 10, with 15 bases in between. The DNA for the CDR3 is TGTGCCAGCGAGGGTTCGGGGAGAGAGCAGTTCTTC. The encoded protein is CASEGSGREQFF.

The chain couples TRBV2 to TRBJ2-7; 8 bases line up with TRBD1. The V gene end was trimmed by 8 bases and the J gene end by 7 bases; junction bases not matched to a gene: 10. This CDR3 region has 13 residues. Per the germline V gene, CDR1 is SNHLY and CDR2 is FYNNEI. The CDR3 reads CASGMDRVGEQYF. The CDR3 DNA reads TGTGCCAGCGGGATGGACAGGGTTGGAGAGCAGTACTTC.

Regarding this clone: This same CDR3 is encoded by further DNA sequences in the sample. The chain employs TRBV28 and TRBJ2-7, with unresolved D. The CDR3 runs 13 residues. V was pared by 2 bases and J by 1 base, with 6 bases between. CDR1 MDHEN and CDR2 SYDVKM come from the germline V gene. The CDR3 DNA is TGTGCCAGCAGTTTAGGCCGATCCTACGAGCAGTACTTC. This encodes CASSLGRSYEQYF.

This chain joins TRBV5-4 and TRBJ2-1; possible D gene TRBD2, 7 bases. CDR3 length equals 15 residues. The germline V gene has CDR1 SGHNT and CDR2 YYREEE (reference sequence). The V end was cut by 4 bases, the J end by 5 bases, with 16 bases between. CDR3 in amino acids: CASSALRGADNEQFF. DNA for the CDR3: TGTGCCAGCAGCGCACTCCGGGGGGCGGACAATGAGCAGTTCTTC.

The chain uses TRBV2 and TRBJ2-7; a possible D gene is TRBD1 (5 bases). The CDR3 is made up of 12 amino acids. Germline loops: CDR1 SNHLY, CDR2 FYNNEI. The ends were cut back, 8 bases at V and 2 bases at J, with 10 bases in the middle. The CDR3: CASAAGTYEQYF. The CDR3, as DNA: TGTGCCAGCGCGGCAGGGACCTACGAGCAGTACTTC.

The rearrangement joins TRBV14 to TRBJ1-6; 8 nucleotides align to TRBD1. Germline V gene sequence: CDR1 SGHDN, CDR2 FVKESK. The CDR3 runs to 15 residues. The junction had 3 bases not matched to a gene; V was cut back by 2 bases and J by 6 bases. The chain's CDR3 is CASSQTGGLNSPLHF. CDR3 DNA sequence: TGTGCCAGCAGCCAAACAGGGGGTCTTAATTCACCCCTCCACTTT.

The sample holds one count of this clone. The chain couples TRBV29-1 to TRBJ2-7, with D possibly being TRBD1 (5 bases). Germline values: CDR1 SQVTM, CDR2 ANQGSEA. The V end was cut by 1 base, the J end by 2 bases, with 9 bases between. There are 13 residues in the CDR3. The CDR3 loop reads CSVEGDRPYEQYF. CDR3 nucleotides: TGCAGCGTTGAAGGTGACAGACCCTACGAGCAGTACTTC.

The rearrangement uses TRBV7-5 and TRBJ2-7; the table gives TRBD1 as D, unverified against the DNA. TRBV7-5 is a pseudogene segment. This CDR3 is 17 amino acids long. CDR3 amino acids: CARSLRSGTMSSYEQYF. The CDR3 DNA is TGTGCCAGAAGCTTACGCTCCGGGACAATGAGCTCCTACGAGCAGTACTTC.

The V gene is TRBV7-9, the J gene TRBJ2-7; 8 bases are a match to TRBD2. CDR1 is SEHNR, CDR2 FQNEAQ, per germline (reference sequence). There are 16 residues in the CDR3. V shed 4 bases and J 2 bases; nucleotides not matched to a gene: 10. CDR3 protein: CASSSTQRGRPYEQYF. The CDR3, as DNA: TGTGCCAGCAGCTCCACCCAGCGGGGGAGACCCTACGAGCAGTACTTC.

The V call is TRBV7-6, the J call TRBJ1-3; D remains ambiguous. The germline V gene has CDR1 SGHVS and CDR2 FNYEAQ. This CDR3 contains 18 residues. V was cut by 5 bases and J by 2 bases, with 22 bases left in between. In DNA, the CDR3 is TGTGCCAGCAGCAAAGCTGTAGACACAGTAGGTACTGGAAACACCATATATTTT. It translates to CASSKAVDTVGTGNTIYF.

The V call is TRBV11-2, the J call TRBJ1-4, with a tentative D call TRBD1 (6 bases). The CDR3 is 13 residues long. Trimming removed 5 bases from V and 8 bases from J, with 12 bases in between. The germline V gene encodes CDR1 SGHAT and CDR2 FQNNGV. The CDR3: CASSRQVREKLFF. CDR3 DNA sequence: TGTGCCAGCAGCAGACAGGTCCGAGAAAAACTGTTTTTT.

The chain is built from TRBV5-1 and TRBJ1-1; 11 positions agree with TRBD1. CDR1 is SGHRS, CDR2 YFSETQ, per germline. This CDR3 is 15 amino acids long. Trimming at V came to 4 bases and at J to 3 bases, leaving 5 bases not matched to a gene. CDR3 sequence (DNA): TGCGCCAGCAGCCTCGGGACAGGGGGTCACACTGAAGCTTTCTTT. Translation: CASSLGTGGHTEAFF. The whole variable domain, filled in from reference TRBV5-1 and TRBJ1-1, reads KAGVTQTPRYLIKTRGQQVTLSCSPISGHRSVSWYQQTPGQGLQFLFEYFSETQRNKGNFPGRFSGRQFSNSRSEMNVSTLELGDSALYLCASSLGTGGHTEAFFGQGTRLTVV.

The V and J genes are TRBV6-5 and TRBJ1-3; TRBD1 matches at 8 bases. This CDR3 has 13 residues. V was clipped by 2 bases and J by 7 bases; unmatched bases: 1. The V gene's germline CDR1 is MNHEY and CDR2 SVGAGI. CDR3 amino acids: CASSYGQGNTIYF. In nucleotides, the CDR3 is TGTGCCAGCAGTTACGGACAGGGTAACACCATATATTTT.

This sequence joins TRBV5-1 and TRBJ1-1; D might be TRBD1 (6 bases). V lost 2 bases, J lost 3 bases, and 14 bases lay in between. This CDR3 is built from 15 residues. Germline values: CDR1 SGHRS, CDR2 YFSETQ. This CDR3 reads CASSLLGAQDTEAFF. The CDR3 DNA sequence: TGCGCCAGCAGCTTACTGGGGGCACAGGACACTGAAGCTTTCTTT.

The chain is built from TRBV5-4 and TRBJ2-3, with 7 bases aligning to TRBD1. The CDR3 spans 13 residues. Germline V lookup: CDR1 SGHNT, CDR2 YYREEE (reference sequence). V shed 4 bases and J 8 bases; nucleotides not matched to a gene: 7. CDR3 sequence: CASSTDRAGTQYF. The CDR3, as DNA: TGTGCCAGCAGCACTGACAGGGCGGGTACGCAGTATTTT.

There are a few counts of this clone. The rearrangement uses TRBV5-4 and TRBJ1-2, with 7 nucleotides matching TRBD1. Looked up from germline, CDR1 is SGHNT and CDR2 is YYREEE (reference sequence). This CDR3 spans 15 amino acids. J was trimmed by 5 bases and V by 4 bases; bases with no gene match: 11. The CDR3 nucleotides are TGTGCCAGCAGCGGAGGACAGGCCGTGGGGTATGGCTACACCTTC. Its protein is CASSGGQAVGYGYTF.

V is TRBV5-1 and J is TRBJ2-5; the match to TRBD2 covers 10 bases. This CDR3 contains 16 residues. Germline CDR1 is SGHRS and CDR2 is YFSETQ. With V trimmed by 0 bases and J by 4 bases, 6 bases remained unmatched. CDR3 residues: CASSLGGLAGVETQYF. CDR3 in DNA: TGCGCCAGCAGCTTGGGTGGGCTAGCGGGAGTAGAGACCCAGTACTTC.